This TCR beta chain was sequenced in a study of CD8+ T cells in alopecia areata. The overall study: Oral tofacitinib, 5 to 10 mg twice daily, was given in an open-label trial.

cDNA prepared by RNA extraction and subsequent reverse transcription served as the template for sequencing. Profiling relied on immunoSEQ multiplex PCR, and the TCRdb table lists in-frame clones only, not all of them. The sample consists of roughly 250,000 clones, less than 80% of them appearing once. Germline V gene lookup returns CDR1 SGHNT and CDR2 YYREEE (reference sequence). The trim removed 3 bases at V and 4 bases at J, leaving 7 bases unmatched. The CDR3 covers 15 residues. This chain links TRBV5-4 with TRBJ2-5; 9 nucleotides align to TRBD2. The TCR was taken from a human donor with alopecia areata. This specimen consisted of CD4+ T cells sorted from blood, obtained at week 0. CDR3 in DNA: TGTGCCAGCAGCTCCCCCTTAGCGGGGGCAGAGACCCAGTACTTC. Its translation is CASSSPLAGAETQYF. Complete variable domain (other parts from reference TRBV5-4 and TRBJ2-5): ETGVTQSPTHLIKTRGQQVTLRCSSQSGHNTVSWYQQALGQGPQFIFQYYREEENGRGNFPPRFSGLQFPNYSSELNVNALELDDSALYLCASSSPLAGAETQYFGPGTRLLVL.